This T cell receptor (beta chain) was documented in a study of shared clonotypes between healthy human individuals. Several immunoSEQ 96-well plates shared each subset's DNA, each plate a replicate. The assay was immunoSEQ multiplex PCR, and TCRdb's table has in-frame clones only and misses some. This table has roughly 2.2 million clones, under 95% appearing once. CDR1 and CDR2 from the germline V gene are SEHNR and FQNEAQ (reference sequence). J was trimmed by 9 bases and V by 6 bases; bases with no gene match: 7. The CDR3 sequence is 14 residues long. The source material was naive CD4+ T cells from PBMCs. Indicated subset: CD45RA+ positively selected. This sequence joins TRBV7-9 and TRBJ1-6, with TRBD1 matching 8 bases. This TCR derives from a man aged 18 to 35 in good health. Some clones in this sample may be carry-over from other donors' samples. In DNA, the CDR3 is TGTGCCAGCAGACAGGACAGGGAGGGTTCACCCCTCCACTTT. Translated, it gives CASRQDREGSPLHF.